This TCR beta chain was identified in a study of CD8 T cells in Susac syndrome. The overall study: Sequencing included Susac syndrome patients, 5 or 6 of them with active disease and about eight in remission.

With random hexamers, about 0.5 to 1 ug RNA was reverse transcribed. Multiplex PCR with immunoSEQ amplified the TCR beta CDR3 across 54 Vbeta and 13 Jbeta. TCRdb itself ran the immunoSEQ multiplex PCR reads through MiXCR, one entry per CDR3 protein. The data contain about 240,000 distinct CDR3 sequences, 90% to 96% of them singletons. Germline V CDR1 and CDR2: LGHNT, FRNRAP. The CDR3 totals 13 residues. V was clipped by 5 bases and J by 6 bases; unmatched bases: 3. Sequencing was carried out using CD4+ T cells from PBMCs. J is TRBJ2-4 and V is TRBV12-5, with 8 positions matching TRBD2. The receptor was derived from a human donor with Susac syndrome. The CDR3 loop is CASGPSGRNIQYF. The CDR3, as DNA: TGTGCTAGTGGTCCCAGCGGGAGAAACATTCAGTACTTC.